This T cell receptor (beta chain) was recovered during a study of blood T cell repertoires in COVID-19. Study as a whole: Donors in the United States, Italy and Spain gave samples during acute or convalescent COVID-19. Sample material is recorded as cDNA or gDNA derived from T cells, B-cell-depleted T cells, or PBMCs.

V lost 2 bases to trimming and J lost 5 bases; unmatched junction nucleotides: 8. Germline CDR1 is MGHRA and CDR2 is YSYEKL. The CDR3 consists of 16 residues. Original analysis: Scientists estimated how many nucleated cells there were by amplifying reference gene primers. Here immunoSEQ multiplex PCR was the method, and the copy in TCRdb shows in-frame clones only, minus some. The V and J calls and the clone size are those of that table, but D and trimming were determined from the DNA. Of about 200,000 clones listed, around 85% were seen once; the top ten hold 0.65% to 0.85%. The gene calls are TRBV4-1 and TRBJ2-2; TRBD1 aligns across 7 bases. Source material: peripheral blood. This TCR was sampled from a man aged 35-49 years with acute or convalescent COVID-19. CDR3 in amino acids: CASSQKTGPPTGELFF. In DNA form, the CDR3 reads TGCGCCAGCAGCCAAAAGACAGGGCCTCCAACCGGGGAGCTGTTTTTT.